The source of this T cell receptor beta chain is a study of tumor-infiltrating lymphocytes in primary liver carcinoma. Findings of the study overall: Blood had a significantly lower top-250-clone fraction than tumors did (p = 0.039).

Researchers generated TCR beta cDNA from roughly 520 ng of total RNA, relying on a constant-region primer. Three nested multiplex PCR rounds, a slightly modified ARM-PCR method, built the TCR beta libraries. The opening two PCR rounds, about 11 cycles each, paired TRBV1-TRBV30 forward primers with a C-beta reverse primer. MiXCR was run by TCRdb on the multiplex PCR reads, yielding one entry per CDR3 protein. Of approximately 47,000 distinct CDR3 sequences listed, 70% to 85% are singletons. A remark on this clonotype: What it binds is not known. Because it lacks the conserved phenylalanine or tryptophan at the end, this CDR3 is likely a read error.

Trimming took 6 bases from V and 1 from J; bases not matched to a gene: 7. CDR3 size: 15 residues. Germline CDR1 SGHAT, CDR2 FQNNGV. For each extraction, RNA and DNA were obtained together from around 20-30 mg of unsorted bulk tissue. The sequence was obtained from a man in his forties or fifties with primary liver carcinoma and hepatitis B virus infection. Material for sequencing was liver tumor tissue from sampling region 3. Subset described: tumor region T3, left-lateral pole. The chain combines TRBV11-2 with TRBJ2-3, with TRBD2 matching 7 bases. CDR3 in amino acids: CASRLREVGTDTQYL. DNA of the CDR3: TGTGCCAGCAGATTACGGGAGGTCGGCACAGATACGCAGTATTTA.